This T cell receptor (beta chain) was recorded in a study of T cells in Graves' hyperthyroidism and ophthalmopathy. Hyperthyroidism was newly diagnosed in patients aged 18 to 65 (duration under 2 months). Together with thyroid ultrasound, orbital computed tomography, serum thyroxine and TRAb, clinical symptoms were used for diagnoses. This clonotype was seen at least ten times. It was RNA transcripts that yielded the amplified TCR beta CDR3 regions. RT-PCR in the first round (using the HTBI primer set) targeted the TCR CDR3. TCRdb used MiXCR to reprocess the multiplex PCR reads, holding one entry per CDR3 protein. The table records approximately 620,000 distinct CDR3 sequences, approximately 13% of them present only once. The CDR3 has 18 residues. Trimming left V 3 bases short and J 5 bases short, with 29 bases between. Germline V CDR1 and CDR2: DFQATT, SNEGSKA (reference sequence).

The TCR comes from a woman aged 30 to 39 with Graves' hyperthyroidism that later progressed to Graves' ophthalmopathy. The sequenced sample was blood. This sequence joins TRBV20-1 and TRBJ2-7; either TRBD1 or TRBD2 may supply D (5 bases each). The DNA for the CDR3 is TGCAGTGCTAGTCGACCGGGACCCAGGGAATTAGTTGTGGACGAGCAGTACTTC. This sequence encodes CSASRPGPRELVVDEQYF.